The present T cell receptor beta chain was sequenced within a study of memory CD4+ T cells and cytomegalovirus serostatus. Looking at the study overall: Of the healthy Belgian adults, fewer than 10 were CMV seropositive and 20 to 30 seronegative. Findings of the study overall: CMV serostatus prediction reached median AUC approximately 0.96, or 0.89 with US-trained model.

V lost 5 bases and J 3 bases, leaving 11 bases between the germline ends. CDR1 is SGHTA, CDR2 FQGNSA, per germline. The CDR3 sequence is 13 residues long. This clone occurred a few times. What it binds is not known. Sequencing was performed with immunoSEQ multiplex PCR; in TCRdb, only in-frame clones are kept and a portion is missing. The profile shows around 44,000 clones, about 82% of them singletons. The sort gate was single viable CD3+CD4+CD8-CD45RO+ cells for memory CD4+ T cells. Donors' CMV status reflects serum IgG against pp150, pp28, p38, p52. Total CD4+ T cells were enriched by CD4 positive selection.

The TCR sequence derives from an adult in good health and CMV-seronegative. Sequencing input: memory CD4+ T cells from blood. The rearrangement uses TRBV7-2 and TRBJ2-7, with a possible D match to TRBD2 (5 bases). CDR3 sequence reads: CASSPGRGYEQYF. DNA of the CDR3: TGTGCCAGCAGCCCAGGTCGGGGCTACGAGCAGTACTTC.